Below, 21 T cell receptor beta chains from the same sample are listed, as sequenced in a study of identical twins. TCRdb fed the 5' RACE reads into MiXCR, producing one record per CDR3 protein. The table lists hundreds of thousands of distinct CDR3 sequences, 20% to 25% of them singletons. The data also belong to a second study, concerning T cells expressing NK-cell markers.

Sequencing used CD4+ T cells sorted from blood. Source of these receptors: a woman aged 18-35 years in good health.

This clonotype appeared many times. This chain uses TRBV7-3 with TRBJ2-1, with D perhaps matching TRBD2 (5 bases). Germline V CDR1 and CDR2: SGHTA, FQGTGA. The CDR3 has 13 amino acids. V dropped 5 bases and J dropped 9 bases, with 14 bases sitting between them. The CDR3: CASSPSGMGEQFF. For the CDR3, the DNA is TGTGCCAGCAGCCCCTCGGGGATGGGTGAGCAGTTCTTC.

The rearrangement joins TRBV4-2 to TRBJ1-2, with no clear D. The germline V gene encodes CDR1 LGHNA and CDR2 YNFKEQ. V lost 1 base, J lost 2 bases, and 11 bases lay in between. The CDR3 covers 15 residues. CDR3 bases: TGTGCCAGCAGCCAAGGGAGCCACAGCAACTATGGCTACACCTTC. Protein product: CASSQGSHSNYGYTF.

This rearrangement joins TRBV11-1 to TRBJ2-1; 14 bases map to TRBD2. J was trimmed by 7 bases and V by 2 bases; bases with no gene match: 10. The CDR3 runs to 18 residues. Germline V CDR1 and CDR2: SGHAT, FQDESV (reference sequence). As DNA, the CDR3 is TGTGCCAGCAGCTTAAACCCGACTAGCGGGAGGGCCAAGAATGAGCAGTTCTTC. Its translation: CASSLNPTSGRAKNEQFF.

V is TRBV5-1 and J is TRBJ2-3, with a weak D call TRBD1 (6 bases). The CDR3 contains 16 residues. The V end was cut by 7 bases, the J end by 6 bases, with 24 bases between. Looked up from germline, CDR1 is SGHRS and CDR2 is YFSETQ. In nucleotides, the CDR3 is TGCGCCAGCTCGCGGACTGGGGGCAGGACGGTTGATACGCAGTATTTT. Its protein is CASSRTGGRTVDTQYF.

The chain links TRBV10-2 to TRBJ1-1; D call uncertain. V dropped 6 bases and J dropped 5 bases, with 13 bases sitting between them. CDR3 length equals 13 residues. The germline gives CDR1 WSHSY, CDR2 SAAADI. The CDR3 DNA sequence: TGCGCCAGCAGACTGGGAACGAGGACTGAAGCTTTCTTT. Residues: CASRLGTRTEAFF.

The CDR3 sequence is CASSQDRLGRAYNEQFF. CDR3 coding DNA: TGTGCCAGCAGCCAAGATCGATTGGGGCGGGCGTACAATGAGCAGTTCTTC. The rearrangement links TRBV3-1 to TRBJ2-1; the D call may be TRBD1 or TRBD2 (5 bases each). The CDR3 covers 17 residues. Trimming stripped 0 bases from V and 4 bases from J, with 16 bases between. Germline CDR1 reads LGHDT; CDR2 reads YNNKEL (reference sequence).

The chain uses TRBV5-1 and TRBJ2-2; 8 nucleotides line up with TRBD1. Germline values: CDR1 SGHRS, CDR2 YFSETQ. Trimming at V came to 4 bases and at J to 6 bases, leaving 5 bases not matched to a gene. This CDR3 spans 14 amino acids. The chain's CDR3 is CASSPTGGSGELFF. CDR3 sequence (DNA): TGCGCCAGCAGCCCCACAGGGGGATCCGGGGAGCTGTTTTTT.

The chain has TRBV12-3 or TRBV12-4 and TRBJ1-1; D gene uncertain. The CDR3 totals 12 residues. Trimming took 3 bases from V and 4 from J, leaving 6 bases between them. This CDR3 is CASSFASTEAFF. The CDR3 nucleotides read TGTGCCAGCAGTTTTGCTAGCACTGAAGCTTTCTTT.

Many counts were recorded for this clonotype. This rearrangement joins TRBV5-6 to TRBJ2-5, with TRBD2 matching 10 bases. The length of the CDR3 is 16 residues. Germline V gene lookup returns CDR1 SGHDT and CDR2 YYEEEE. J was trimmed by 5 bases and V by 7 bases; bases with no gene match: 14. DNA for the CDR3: TGTGCCAGCCTCCACGGCCTAGCGGGAGAGGGGGAGACCCAGTACTTC. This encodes CASLHGLAGEGETQYF. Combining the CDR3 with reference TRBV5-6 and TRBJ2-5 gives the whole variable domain DAGVTQSPTHLIKTRGQQVTLRCSPKSGHDTVSWYQQALGQGPQFIFQYYEEEERQRGNFPDRFSGHQFPNYSSELNVNALLLGDSALYLCASLHGLAGEGETQYFGPGTRLLVL.

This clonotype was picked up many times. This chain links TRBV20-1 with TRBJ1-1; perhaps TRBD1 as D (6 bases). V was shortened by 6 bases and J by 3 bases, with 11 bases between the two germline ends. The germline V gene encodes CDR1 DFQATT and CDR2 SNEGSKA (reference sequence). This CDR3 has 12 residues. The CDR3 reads CSALQGYTEAFF. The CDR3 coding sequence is TGCAGTGCGCTACAGGGTTACACTGAAGCTTTCTTT.

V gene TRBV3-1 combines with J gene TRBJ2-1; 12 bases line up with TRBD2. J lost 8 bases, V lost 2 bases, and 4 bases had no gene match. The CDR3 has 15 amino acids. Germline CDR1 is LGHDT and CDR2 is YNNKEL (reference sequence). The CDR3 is CASSQIRTSGDEQFF. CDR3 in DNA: TGTGCCAGCAGCCAAATCCGGACTAGCGGGGATGAGCAGTTCTTC.

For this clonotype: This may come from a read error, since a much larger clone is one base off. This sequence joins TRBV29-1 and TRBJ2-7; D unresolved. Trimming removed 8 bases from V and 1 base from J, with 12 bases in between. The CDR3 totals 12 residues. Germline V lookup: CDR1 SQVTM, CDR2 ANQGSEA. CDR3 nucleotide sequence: TGCAGCATTGGCCAGCCTTCCTACGAGCAGTACTTC. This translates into CSIGQPSYEQYF.

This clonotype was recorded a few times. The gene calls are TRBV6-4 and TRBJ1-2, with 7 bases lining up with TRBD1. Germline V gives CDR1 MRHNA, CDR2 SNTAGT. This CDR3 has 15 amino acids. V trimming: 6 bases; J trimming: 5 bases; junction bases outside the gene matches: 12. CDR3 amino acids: CASSAEEGAGYGYTF. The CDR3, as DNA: TGTGCCAGCAGCGCCGAAGAGGGGGCGGGGTATGGCTACACCTTC.

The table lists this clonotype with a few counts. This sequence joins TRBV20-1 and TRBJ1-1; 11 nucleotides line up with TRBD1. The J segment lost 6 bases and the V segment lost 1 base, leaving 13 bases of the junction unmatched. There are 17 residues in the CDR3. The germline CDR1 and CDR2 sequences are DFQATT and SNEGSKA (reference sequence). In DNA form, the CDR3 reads TGCAGTGCTAGAGGAGGGGCGGACAGGGGGCGAGACGCTGAAGCTTTCTTT. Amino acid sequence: CSARGGADRGRDAEAFF.

CDR3 amino acids: CASSLGVGTEAFF. The CDR3 DNA sequence: TGTGCCAGCAGCTTAGGGGTAGGGACTGAAGCTTTCTTT. The chain employs TRBV7-9 and TRBJ1-1; no definite D call. Germline V CDR1 and CDR2: SEHNR, FQNEAQ (reference sequence). This CDR3 spans 13 amino acids. V was pared by 1 base and J by 5 bases, with 8 bases between.

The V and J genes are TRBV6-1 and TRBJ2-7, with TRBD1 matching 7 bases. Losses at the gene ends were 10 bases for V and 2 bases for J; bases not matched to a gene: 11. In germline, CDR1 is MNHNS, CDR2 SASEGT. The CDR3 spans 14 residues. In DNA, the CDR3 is TGTGCCATAAGACGGGCAGGGGGAACCTACGAGCAGTACTTC. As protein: CAIRRAGGTYEQYF.

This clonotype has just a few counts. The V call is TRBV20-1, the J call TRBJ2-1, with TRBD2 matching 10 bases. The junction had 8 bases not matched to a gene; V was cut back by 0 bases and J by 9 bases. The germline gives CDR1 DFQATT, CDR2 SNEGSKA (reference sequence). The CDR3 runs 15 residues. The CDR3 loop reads CSARESSGSRIEQFF. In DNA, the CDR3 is TGCAGTGCTAGAGAGTCTAGCGGGAGCCGGATTGAGCAGTTCTTC.

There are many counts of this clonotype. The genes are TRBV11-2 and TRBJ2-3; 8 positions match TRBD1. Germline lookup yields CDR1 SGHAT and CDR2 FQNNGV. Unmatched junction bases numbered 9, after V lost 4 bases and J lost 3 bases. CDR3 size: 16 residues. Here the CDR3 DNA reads TGTGCCAGCAGCTCCCAGGGGGCTCAGTGGACAGATACGCAGTATTTT. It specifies CASSSQGAQWTDTQYF.

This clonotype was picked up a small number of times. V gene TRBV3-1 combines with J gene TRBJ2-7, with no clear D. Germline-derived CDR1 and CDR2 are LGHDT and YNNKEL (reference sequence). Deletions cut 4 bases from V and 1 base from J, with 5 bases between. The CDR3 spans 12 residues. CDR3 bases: TGTGCCAGCAGCCGCAATTCCTACGAGCAGTACTTC. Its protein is CASSRNSYEQYF.

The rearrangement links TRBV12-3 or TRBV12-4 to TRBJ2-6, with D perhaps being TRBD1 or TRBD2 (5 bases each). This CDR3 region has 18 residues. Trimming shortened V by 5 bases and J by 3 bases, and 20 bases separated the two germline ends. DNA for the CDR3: TGTGCCAGCAGTCCGAGGGGCAGGGTGAGTGGTGGGGCCAACGTCCTGACTTTC. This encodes CASSPRGRVSGGANVLTF.

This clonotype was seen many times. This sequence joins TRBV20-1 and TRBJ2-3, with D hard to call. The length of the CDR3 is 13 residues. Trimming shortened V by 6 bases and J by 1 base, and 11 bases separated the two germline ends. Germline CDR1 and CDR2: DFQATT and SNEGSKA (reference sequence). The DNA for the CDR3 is TGCAGTGCCAAGACTGGGGGCACAGATACGCAGTATTTT. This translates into CSAKTGGTDTQYF.